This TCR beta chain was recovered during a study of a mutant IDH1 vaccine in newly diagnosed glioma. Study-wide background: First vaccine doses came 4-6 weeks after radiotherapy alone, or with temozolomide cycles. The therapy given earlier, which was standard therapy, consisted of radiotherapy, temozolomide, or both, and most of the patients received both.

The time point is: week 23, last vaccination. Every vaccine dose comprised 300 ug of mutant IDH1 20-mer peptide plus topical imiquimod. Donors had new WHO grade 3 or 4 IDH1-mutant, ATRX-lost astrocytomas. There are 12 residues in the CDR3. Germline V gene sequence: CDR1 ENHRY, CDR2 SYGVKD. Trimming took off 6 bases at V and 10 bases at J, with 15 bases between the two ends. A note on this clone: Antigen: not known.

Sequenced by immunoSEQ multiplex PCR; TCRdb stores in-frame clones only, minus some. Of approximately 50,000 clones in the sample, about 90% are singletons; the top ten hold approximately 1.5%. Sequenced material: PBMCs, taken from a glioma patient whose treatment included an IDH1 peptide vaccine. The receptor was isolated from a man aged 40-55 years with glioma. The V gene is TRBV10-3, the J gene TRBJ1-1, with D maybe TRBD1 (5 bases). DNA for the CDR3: TGTGCCATCAGACAAGAGGGGCGCGGAGCTTTCTTT. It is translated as CAIRQEGRGAFF.